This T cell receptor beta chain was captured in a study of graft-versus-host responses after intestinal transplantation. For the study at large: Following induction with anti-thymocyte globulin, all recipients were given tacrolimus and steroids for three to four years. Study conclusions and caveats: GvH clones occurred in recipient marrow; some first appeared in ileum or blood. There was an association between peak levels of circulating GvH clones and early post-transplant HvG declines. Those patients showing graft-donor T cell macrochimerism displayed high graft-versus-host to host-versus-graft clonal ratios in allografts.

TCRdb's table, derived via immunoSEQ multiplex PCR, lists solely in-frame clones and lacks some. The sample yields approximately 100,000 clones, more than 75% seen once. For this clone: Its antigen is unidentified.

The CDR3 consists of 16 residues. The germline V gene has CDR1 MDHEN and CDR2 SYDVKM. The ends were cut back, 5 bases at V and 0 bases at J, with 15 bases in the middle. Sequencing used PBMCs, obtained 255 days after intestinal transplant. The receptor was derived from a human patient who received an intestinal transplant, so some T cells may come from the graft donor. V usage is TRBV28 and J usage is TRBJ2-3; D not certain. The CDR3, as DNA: TGTGCCAGCAGTCCGCGCTCAGATTCTAGCACAGATACGCAGTATTTT. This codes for CASSPRSDSSTDTQYF.